A single sample is the source of the 15 T cell receptor beta chains below, sequenced in a study of siplizumab effects on memory and regulatory T cells (dated by TCRdb to about 2019). To prepare the library, the immunoSEQ multiplex PCR assay was applied. Drawn from immuneACCESS, this table holds only the in-frame rearrangements with V and J called that TCRdb kept. Clones are partly lost; checked studies trace under half to an unresolved V gene and leave the rest unexplained. The sample yields about 68,000 clones; 85% to 95% were counted once. The top ten clones comprise roughly 4.7% of the sample. Material for sequencing was CD8+ T cells sorted from blood. The receptors were gathered from a human donor in good health.

The V gene is TRBV9, the J gene TRBJ2-5, with D perhaps matching TRBD1 (6 bases). The V gene's germline CDR1 is SGDLS and CDR2 YYNGEE. CDR3 length: 14 amino acids. With 0 bases removed from V and 5 bases from J, the gap between germline ends came to 11 bases. The DNA of the CDR3 is TGTGCCAGCAGCGTAGGTGGGACACGGGAGACCCAGTACTTC. As protein: CASSVGGTRETQYF.

This chain uses TRBV19 with TRBJ1-5; maybe TRBD1 (5 bases). Germline assignment: CDR1 LNHDA and CDR2 SQIVND (reference sequence). The germline V and J ends were trimmed by 6 bases and 1 base, with 13 bases remaining between them. CDR3 length: 15 amino acids. The CDR3 protein is CASSTGETSNQPQHF. For the CDR3, the DNA is TGTGCCAGTAGCACAGGAGAAACCAGCAATCAGCCCCAGCATTTT.

The V call is TRBV6-1, the J call TRBJ1-4; 9 bases are a match to TRBD1. Germline assignment: CDR1 MNHNS and CDR2 SASEGT. The CDR3 has 17 residues. V lost 2 bases, J lost 0 bases, and 4 bases stayed unmatched. The CDR3 bases are TGTGCCAGCAGTGAATGGGGACAGGGTGCAACTAATGAAAAACTGTTTTTT. This encodes CASSEWGQGATNEKLFF.

The CDR3 is CASSRGGTNNEQFF. Here the CDR3 DNA reads TGTGCCAGCAGTAGGGGGGGGACAAACAATGAGCAGTTCTTC. The J gene is TRBJ2-1, the V gene TRBV27; a weak D match, TRBD2 (7 bases). Germline values: CDR1 MNHEY, CDR2 SMNVEV (reference sequence). The CDR3 is made up of 14 amino acids. Trimming shortened V by 5 bases and J by 5 bases, and 13 bases separated the two germline ends.

The chain couples TRBV4-3 to TRBJ2-3; tentatively, D is TRBD1 (5 bases). V was pared by 1 base and J by 2 bases, with 7 bases between. The CDR3 is 14 residues long. Per the germline V gene, CDR1 is LGHNA and CDR2 is YSLEER. This chain's CDR3 is CASSQGGDTDTQYF. CDR3 DNA sequence: TGCGCCAGCAGCCAAGGGGGCGACACAGATACGCAGTATTTT.

The V and J genes are TRBV4-3 and TRBJ1-3; no definite D call. The CDR3 sequence is 19 residues long. Germline-derived CDR1 and CDR2 are LGHNA and YSLEER. Between the trimmed V and J ends, which lost 2 bases and 4 bases, there was a span of 24 bases. This CDR3 reads CASSQQAPNLPTPGNTIYF. The DNA of the CDR3 is TGCGCCAGCAGCCAACAAGCGCCGAATCTACCGACCCCGGGAAACACCATATATTTT.

The chain has TRBV19 and TRBJ1-1; D gene uncertain. Per germline, CDR1 LNHDA and CDR2 SQIVND (reference sequence). The CDR3 has 10 amino acids. Deletions cut 4 bases from V and 6 bases from J, with 3 bases between. DNA of the CDR3: TGTGCCAGTAGTAGTTCTGAAGCTTTCTTT. Translated: CASSSSEAFF.

This chain links TRBV7-9 with TRBJ1-4; 9 positions match TRBD1. Unmatched junction bases numbered 3, after V lost 5 bases and J lost 5 bases. CDR3 length equals 14 residues. The V gene's germline CDR1 is SEHNR and CDR2 FQNEAQ (reference sequence). The DNA of the CDR3 is TGTGCCAGCAGCGTTGACAGGGGGAATGAAAAACTGTTTTTT. Translated, it gives CASSVDRGNEKLFF.

The V and J genes are TRBV19 and TRBJ2-2; the D gene is possibly TRBD1 (6 bases). V was shortened by 7 bases and J by 7 bases, with 13 bases between the two germline ends. The CDR3 contains 13 residues. The V gene's germline CDR1 is LNHDA and CDR2 SQIVND (reference sequence). The CDR3 DNA sequence: TGTGCCAGTACCATGGGACACGGCGGGGAGCTGTTTTTT. Translation: CASTMGHGGELFF.

The genes are TRBV14 and TRBJ2-7, with 10 bases fitting TRBD1. Germline trimming cut 5 bases from V and 1 base from J; bases unmatched to any gene: 8. CDR1 is SGHDN, CDR2 FVKESK, per germline. This CDR3 is built from 16 residues. The chain's CDR3 is CASSSEGDRGSYEQYF. The CDR3 coding sequence is TGTGCCAGCAGCTCGGAGGGGGACAGGGGATCCTACGAGCAGTACTTC.

The V call is TRBV5-8, the J call TRBJ2-5; perhaps TRBD1 as D (6 bases). This CDR3 is 13 amino acids long. Germline CDR1 SGHTS, CDR2 YDEGEE. V shed 3 bases and J shed 2 bases, with 8 bases lying between them. CDR3 in DNA: TGTGCCAGCAGCTACAGGGAACAAGAGACCCAGTACTTC. It specifies CASSYREQETQYF.

The chain couples TRBV27 to TRBJ2-7; D is ambiguous. V was pared by 1 base and J by 3 bases, with 7 bases between. Germline assignment: CDR1 MNHEY and CDR2 SMNVEV (reference sequence). This CDR3 contains 13 residues. CDR3 DNA sequence: TGTGCCAGCAGTTTATGGCCGTACTACGAGCAGTACTTC. It translates to CASSLWPYYEQYF.

This clone was found once. The J gene is TRBJ2-7, the V gene TRBV19; D remains unclear. CDR1 is LNHDA and CDR2 is SQIVND in the germline V gene (reference sequence). Trimming removed 4 bases at V and 3 bases at J, with 4 bases between. The length of the CDR3 is 11 residues. CDR3 protein: CASSNSYEQYF. Here the CDR3 DNA reads TGTGCCAGTAGTAACAGCTACGAGCAGTACTTC.

The chain links TRBV11-2 to TRBJ2-2, with D perhaps matching TRBD1 (5 bases). Trimming took 2 bases from V and 0 from J, leaving 10 bases between them. The germline gives CDR1 SGHAT, CDR2 FQNNGV. The CDR3 loop spans 16 amino acids. CDR3 DNA: TGTGCCAGCAGCTTACTAGGGGTGGCGAACACCGGGGAGCTGTTTTTT. It translates to CASSLLGVANTGELFF.

The chain combines TRBV4-1 with TRBJ2-1; D is uncertain. The CDR3 covers 12 residues. CDR1 MGHRA and CDR2 YSYEKL come from the germline V gene. Trimming removed 3 bases at V and 5 bases at J, with 5 bases between. The CDR3 sequence: CASSQMDNEQFF. In nucleotides, the CDR3 is TGCGCCAGCAGCCAGATGGACAATGAGCAGTTCTTC.